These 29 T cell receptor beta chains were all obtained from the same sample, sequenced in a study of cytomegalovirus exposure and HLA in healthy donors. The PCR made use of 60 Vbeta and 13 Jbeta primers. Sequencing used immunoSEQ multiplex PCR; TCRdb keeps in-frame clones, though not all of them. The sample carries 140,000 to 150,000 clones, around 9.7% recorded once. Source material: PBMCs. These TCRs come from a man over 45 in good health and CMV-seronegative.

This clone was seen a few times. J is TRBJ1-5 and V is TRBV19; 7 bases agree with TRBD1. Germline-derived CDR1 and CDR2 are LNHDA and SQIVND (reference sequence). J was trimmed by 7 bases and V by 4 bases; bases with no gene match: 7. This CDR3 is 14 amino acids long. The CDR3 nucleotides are TGTGCCAGTAGTACTCGGGACAGTCGACAGCCCCAGCATTTT. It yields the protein CASSTRDSRQPQHF.

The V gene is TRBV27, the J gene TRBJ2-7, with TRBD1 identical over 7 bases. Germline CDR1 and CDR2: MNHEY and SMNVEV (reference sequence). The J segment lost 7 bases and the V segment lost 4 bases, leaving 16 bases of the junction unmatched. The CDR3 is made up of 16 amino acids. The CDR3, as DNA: TGTGCCAGCAGTTCCCACGTGGTAGGGGGCGCGCAGGAGCAGTACTTC. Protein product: CASSSHVVGGAQEQYF.

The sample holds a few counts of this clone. The CDR3 DNA sequence: TGCGCCAGCAGCCAGCAACAGGTTGAAAAACTGTTTTTT. Amino acids: CASSQQQVEKLFF. The rearrangement links TRBV4-1 to TRBJ1-4, with TRBD1 as a possible D gene (5 bases). The ends were cut back, 3 bases at V and 7 bases at J, with 9 bases in the middle. Germline V gene data show CDR1 as MGHRA and CDR2 as YSYEKL. The CDR3 length is 13 residues.

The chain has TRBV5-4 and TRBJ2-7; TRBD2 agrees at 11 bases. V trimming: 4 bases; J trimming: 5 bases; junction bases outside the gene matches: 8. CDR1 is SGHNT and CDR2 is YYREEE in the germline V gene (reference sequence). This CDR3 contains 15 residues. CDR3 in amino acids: CASSRGGLAGHEQYF. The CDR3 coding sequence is TGTGCCAGCAGCCGGGGCGGACTAGCGGGTCACGAGCAGTACTTC.

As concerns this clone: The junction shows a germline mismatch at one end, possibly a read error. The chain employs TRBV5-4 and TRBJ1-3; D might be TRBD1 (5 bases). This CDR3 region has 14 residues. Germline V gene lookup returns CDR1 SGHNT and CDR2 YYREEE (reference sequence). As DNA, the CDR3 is TGTGCCAGCAGCGACGCTTCCACCTTCCGGGACTTGGATTTT. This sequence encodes CASSDASTFRDLDF. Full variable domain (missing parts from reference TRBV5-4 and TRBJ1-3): ETGVTQSPTHLIKTRGQQVTLRCSSQSGHNTVSWYQQALGQGPQFIFQYYREEENGRGNFPPRFSGLQFPNYSSELNVNALELDDSALYLCASSDASTFRDLDFGEGSWLTVV.

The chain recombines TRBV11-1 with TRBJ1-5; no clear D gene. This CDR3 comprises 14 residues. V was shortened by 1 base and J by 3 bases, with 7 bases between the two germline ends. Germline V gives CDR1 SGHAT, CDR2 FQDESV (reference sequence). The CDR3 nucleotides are TGTGCCAGCAGCTTAGGGGCCCCCAATCAGCCCCAGCATTTT. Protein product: CASSLGAPNQPQHF. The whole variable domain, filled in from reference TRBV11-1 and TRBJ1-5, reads EAEVAQSPRYKITEKSQAVAFWCDPISGHATLYWYRQILGQGPELLVQFQDESVVDDSQLPKDRFSAERLKGVDSTLKIQPAELGDSAMYLCASSLGAPNQPQHFGDGTRLSIL.

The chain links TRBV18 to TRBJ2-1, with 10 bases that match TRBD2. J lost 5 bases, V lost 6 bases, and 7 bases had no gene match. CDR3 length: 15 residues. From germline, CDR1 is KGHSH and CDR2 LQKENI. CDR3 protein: CASSPGTSVNNEQFF. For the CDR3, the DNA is TGTGCCAGCTCGCCTGGGACTAGCGTTAACAATGAGCAGTTCTTC.

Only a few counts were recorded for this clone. CDR3 region: CASSDRGLSSYNEQFF. The CDR3 DNA is TGTGCCAGCAGTGACCGGGGACTATCCTCCTACAATGAGCAGTTCTTC. This rearrangement joins TRBV6-1 to TRBJ2-1, with 7 bases aligning to TRBD2. V lost 3 bases, J lost 0 bases, and 5 bases stayed unmatched. CDR3 size: 16 residues. From germline, CDR1 is MNHNS and CDR2 SASEGT.

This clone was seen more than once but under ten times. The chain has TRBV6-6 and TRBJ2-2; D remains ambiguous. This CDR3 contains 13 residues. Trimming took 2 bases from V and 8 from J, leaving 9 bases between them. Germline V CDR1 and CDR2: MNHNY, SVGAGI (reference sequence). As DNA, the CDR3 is TGTGCCAGCAGTTACGTAGAGGCAGGGGAGCTGTTTTTT. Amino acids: CASSYVEAGELFF.

In nucleotides, the CDR3 is TGTGCCAGCAGTTACGACTCGAGCTCCTACGAGCAGTACTTC. It codes for CASSYDSSSYEQYF. The chain recombines TRBV6-5 with TRBJ2-7; D is undetermined. This CDR3 comprises 14 residues. Germline CDR1 MNHEY, CDR2 SVGAGI. The V end was cut by 2 bases, the J end by 0 bases, with 8 bases between.

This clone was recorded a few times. The CDR3 here is CASSLEGVGIPYEQYF. As DNA, the CDR3 is TGTGCCAGCAGCTTAGAGGGTGTCGGGATCCCCTACGAGCAGTACTTC. The chain joins TRBV7-9 to TRBJ2-5, with D maybe TRBD2 (5 bases). The J call may be mistaken, given a closer DNA end match to TRBJ2-7. This CDR3 comprises 16 residues. Germline V CDR1 and CDR2: SEHNR, FQNEAQ (reference sequence).

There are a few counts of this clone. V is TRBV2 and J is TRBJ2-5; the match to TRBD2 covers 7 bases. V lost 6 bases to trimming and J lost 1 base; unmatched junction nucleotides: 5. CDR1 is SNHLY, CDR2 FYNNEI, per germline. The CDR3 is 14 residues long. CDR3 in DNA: TGTGCCAGCAGCGGATCGGGGGGCCAAGAGACCCAGTACTTC. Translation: CASSGSGGQETQYF.

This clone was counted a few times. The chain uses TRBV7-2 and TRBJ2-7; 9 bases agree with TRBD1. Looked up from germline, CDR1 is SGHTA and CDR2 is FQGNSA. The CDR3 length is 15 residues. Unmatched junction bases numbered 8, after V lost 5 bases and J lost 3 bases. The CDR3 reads CASSPGTGSIYEQYF. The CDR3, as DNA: TGTGCCAGCAGCCCGGGGACAGGGAGTATCTACGAGCAGTACTTC.

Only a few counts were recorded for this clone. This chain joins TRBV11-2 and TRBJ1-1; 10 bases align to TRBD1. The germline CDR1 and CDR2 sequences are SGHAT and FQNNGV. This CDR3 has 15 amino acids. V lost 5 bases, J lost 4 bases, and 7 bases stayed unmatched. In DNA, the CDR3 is TGTGCCAGCAGCCGCCTCGGACAGGGGGGCACTGAAGCTTTCTTT. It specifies CASSRLGQGGTEAFF.

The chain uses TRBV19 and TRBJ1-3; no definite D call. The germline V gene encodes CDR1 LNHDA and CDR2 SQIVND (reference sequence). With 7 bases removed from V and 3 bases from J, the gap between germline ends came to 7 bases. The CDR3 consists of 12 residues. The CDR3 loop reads CASTLLGNTIYF. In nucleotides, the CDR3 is TGTGCCAGTACCCTCCTTGGAAACACCATATATTTT.

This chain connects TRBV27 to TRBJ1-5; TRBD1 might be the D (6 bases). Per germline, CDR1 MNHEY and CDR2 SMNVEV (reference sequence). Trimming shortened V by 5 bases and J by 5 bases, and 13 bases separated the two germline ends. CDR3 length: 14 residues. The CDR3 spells CASSDRQVDQPQHF. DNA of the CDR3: TGTGCCAGCAGTGACCGACAGGTGGATCAGCCCCAGCATTTT.

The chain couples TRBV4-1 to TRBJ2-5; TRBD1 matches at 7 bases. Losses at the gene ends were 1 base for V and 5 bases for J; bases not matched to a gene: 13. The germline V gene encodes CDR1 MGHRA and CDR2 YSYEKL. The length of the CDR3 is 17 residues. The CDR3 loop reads CASSQALGQTRAETQYF. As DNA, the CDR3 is TGCGCCAGCAGCCAAGCGCTGGGACAGACTCGGGCGGAGACCCAGTACTTC.

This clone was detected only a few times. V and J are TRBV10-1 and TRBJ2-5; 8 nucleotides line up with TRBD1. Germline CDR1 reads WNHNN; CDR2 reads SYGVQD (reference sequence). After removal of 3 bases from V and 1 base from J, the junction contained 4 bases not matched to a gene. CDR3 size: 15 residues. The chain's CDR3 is CASSERQGSQETQYF. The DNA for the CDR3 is TGCGCCAGCAGTGAAAGACAGGGGAGCCAAGAGACCCAGTACTTC.

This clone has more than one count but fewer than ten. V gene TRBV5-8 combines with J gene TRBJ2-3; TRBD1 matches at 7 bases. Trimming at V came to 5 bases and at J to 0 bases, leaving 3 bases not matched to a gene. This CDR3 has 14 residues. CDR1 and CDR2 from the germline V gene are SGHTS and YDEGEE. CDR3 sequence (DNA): TGTGCCAGCAGATTACAGGGGAGCACAGATACGCAGTATTTT. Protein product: CASRLQGSTDTQYF.

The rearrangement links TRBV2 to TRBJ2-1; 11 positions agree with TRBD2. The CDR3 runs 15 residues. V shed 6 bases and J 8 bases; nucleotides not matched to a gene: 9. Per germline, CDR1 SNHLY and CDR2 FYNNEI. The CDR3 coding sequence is TGTGCCAGCAGGAAGCTAGCGGGAGGTGGAGATGAGCAGTTCTTC. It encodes CASRKLAGGGDEQFF.

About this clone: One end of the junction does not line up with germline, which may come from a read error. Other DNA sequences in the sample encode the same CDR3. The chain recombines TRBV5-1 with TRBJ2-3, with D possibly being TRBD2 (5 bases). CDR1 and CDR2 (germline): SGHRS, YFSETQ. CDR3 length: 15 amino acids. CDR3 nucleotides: TGTGCCAGCAGCTTGGATGGTAGCGGCACAGATACGCAGTATTTT. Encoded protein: CASSLDGSGTDTQYF.

The CDR3 loop reads CSAVDRGRGTEAFF. DNA for the CDR3: TGCAGCGCAGTGGACAGGGGAAGGGGCACTGAAGCTTTCTTT. This rearrangement joins TRBV29-1 to TRBJ1-1; 9 bases agree with TRBD1. The length of the CDR3 is 14 residues. Germline CDR1 SQVTM, CDR2 ANQGSEA. With V trimmed by 7 bases and J by 4 bases, 10 bases remained unmatched.

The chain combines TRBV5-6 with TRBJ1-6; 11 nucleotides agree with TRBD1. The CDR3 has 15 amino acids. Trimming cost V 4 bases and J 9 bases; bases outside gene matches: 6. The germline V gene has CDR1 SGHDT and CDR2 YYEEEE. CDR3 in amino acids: CASSPWGTGGSPLHF. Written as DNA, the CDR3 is TGTGCCAGCAGCCCATGGGGGACAGGGGGTTCACCCCTCCACTTT.

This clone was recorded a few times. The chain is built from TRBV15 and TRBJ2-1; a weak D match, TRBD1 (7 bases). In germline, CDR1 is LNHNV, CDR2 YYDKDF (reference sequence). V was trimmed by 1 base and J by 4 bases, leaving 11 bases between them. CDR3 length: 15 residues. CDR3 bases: TGTGCCACCAGCAGAGTGCGGGACAGTTACAATGAGCAGTTCTTC. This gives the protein CATSRVRDSYNEQFF.

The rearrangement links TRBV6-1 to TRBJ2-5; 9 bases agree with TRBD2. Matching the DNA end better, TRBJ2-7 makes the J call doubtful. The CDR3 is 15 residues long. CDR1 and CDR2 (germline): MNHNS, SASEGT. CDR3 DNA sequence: TGTGCCAGCAGGGACACCGGGACTAGCAGCTACGAGCAGTACTTC. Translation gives CASRDTGTSSYEQYF.

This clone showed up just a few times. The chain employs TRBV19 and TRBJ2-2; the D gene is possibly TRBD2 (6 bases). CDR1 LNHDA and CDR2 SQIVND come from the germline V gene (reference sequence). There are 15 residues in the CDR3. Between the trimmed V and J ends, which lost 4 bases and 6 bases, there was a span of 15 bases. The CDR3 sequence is CASSRRGPKAGELFF. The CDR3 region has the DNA TGTGCCAGTAGTAGGAGGGGACCAAAGGCCGGGGAGCTGTTTTTT.

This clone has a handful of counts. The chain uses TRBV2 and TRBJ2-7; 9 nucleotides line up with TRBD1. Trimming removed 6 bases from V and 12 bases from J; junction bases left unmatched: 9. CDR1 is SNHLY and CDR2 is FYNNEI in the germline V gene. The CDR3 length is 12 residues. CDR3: CASRPTGGALYF. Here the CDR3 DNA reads TGTGCCAGCAGGCCTACAGGGGGCGCTTTGTACTTC.

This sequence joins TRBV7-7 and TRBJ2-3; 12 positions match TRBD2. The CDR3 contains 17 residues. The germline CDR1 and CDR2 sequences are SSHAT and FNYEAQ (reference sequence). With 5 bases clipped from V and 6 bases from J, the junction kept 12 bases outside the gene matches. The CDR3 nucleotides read TGTGCCAGCAGCCCCGATTTCTTCGGACTAGCGGGGGATACGCAGTATTTT. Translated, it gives CASSPDFFGLAGDTQYF.

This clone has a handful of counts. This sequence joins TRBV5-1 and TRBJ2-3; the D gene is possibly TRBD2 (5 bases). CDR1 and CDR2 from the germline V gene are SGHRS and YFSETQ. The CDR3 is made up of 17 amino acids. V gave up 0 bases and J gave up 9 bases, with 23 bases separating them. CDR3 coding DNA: TGCGCCAGCAGCTTGGTGGGCACCCGGGAAACGAAGGACACGCAGTATTTT. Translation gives CASSLVGTRETKDTQYF.